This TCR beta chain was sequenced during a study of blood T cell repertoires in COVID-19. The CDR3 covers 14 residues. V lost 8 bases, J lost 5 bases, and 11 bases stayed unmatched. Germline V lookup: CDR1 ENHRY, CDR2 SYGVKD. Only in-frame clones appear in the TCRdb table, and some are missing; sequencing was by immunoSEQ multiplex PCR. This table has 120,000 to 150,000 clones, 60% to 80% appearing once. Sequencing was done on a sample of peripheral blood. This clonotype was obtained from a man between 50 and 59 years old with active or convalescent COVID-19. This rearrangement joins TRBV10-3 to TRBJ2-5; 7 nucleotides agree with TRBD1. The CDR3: CAIGAAGGEETQYF. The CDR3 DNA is TGTGCCATCGGGGCCGCAGGGGGAGAGGAGACCCAGTACTTC.